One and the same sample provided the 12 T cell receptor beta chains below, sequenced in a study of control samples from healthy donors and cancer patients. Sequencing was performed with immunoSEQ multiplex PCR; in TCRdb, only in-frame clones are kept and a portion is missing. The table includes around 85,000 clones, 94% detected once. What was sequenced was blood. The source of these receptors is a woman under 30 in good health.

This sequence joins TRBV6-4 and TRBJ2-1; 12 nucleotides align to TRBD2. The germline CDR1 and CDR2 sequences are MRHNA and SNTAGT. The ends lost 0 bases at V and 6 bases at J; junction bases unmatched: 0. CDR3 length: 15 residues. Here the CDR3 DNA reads TGTGCCAGCAGTGACTCGACTAGCGGGAGCAATGAGCAGTTCTTC. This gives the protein CASSDSTSGSNEQFF.

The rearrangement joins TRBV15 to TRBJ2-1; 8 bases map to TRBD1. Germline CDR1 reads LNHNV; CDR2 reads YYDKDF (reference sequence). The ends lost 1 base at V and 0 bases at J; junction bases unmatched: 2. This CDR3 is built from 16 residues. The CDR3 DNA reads TGTGCCACCAGCAGAGGGGACAGGTTCTCCTACAATGAGCAGTTCTTC. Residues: CATSRGDRFSYNEQFF.

The CDR3 DNA reads as TGTGCCAGCAGTCCCCCACAGGGAATGAACACTGAAGCTTTCTTT. Its protein product is CASSPPQGMNTEAFF. The gene calls are TRBV28 and TRBJ1-1, with D perhaps TRBD1 (6 bases). The V end lost 5 bases, the J end lost 0 bases, and 13 bases lay between the germline ends. This CDR3 is built from 15 residues. Per germline, CDR1 MDHEN and CDR2 SYDVKM.

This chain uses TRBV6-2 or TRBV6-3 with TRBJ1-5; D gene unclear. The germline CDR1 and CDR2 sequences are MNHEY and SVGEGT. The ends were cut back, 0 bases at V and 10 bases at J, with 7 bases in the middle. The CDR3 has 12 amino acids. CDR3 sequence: CASSYSMGPQHF. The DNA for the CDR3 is TGTGCCAGCAGTTACTCGATGGGCCCCCAGCATTTT.

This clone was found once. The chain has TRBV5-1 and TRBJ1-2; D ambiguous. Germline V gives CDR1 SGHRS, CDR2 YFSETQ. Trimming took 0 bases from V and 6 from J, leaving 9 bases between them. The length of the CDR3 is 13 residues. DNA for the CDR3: TGCGCCAGCAGCTTGGCCCTGCAGGATGGCTACACCTTC. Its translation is CASSLALQDGYTF.

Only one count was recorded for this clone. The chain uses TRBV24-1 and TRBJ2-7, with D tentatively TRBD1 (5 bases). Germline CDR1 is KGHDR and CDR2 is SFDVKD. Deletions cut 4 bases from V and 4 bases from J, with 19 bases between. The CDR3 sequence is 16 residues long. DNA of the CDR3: TGTGCCACCAGTGACCCCTCCGACAGCATGGGGTACGAGCAGTACTTC. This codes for CATSDPSDSMGYEQYF.

Here the CDR3 DNA reads TGTGCCAGCAGCTTAAGTCTAGCGGGGGGGATCAATGAGCAGTTCTTC. Translation gives CASSLSLAGGINEQFF. V and J are TRBV7-3 and TRBJ2-1, with TRBD2 matching 12 bases. CDR1 is SGHTA and CDR2 is FQGTGA in the germline V gene. Losses at the gene ends were 1 base for V and 6 bases for J; bases not matched to a gene: 4. The CDR3 totals 16 residues.

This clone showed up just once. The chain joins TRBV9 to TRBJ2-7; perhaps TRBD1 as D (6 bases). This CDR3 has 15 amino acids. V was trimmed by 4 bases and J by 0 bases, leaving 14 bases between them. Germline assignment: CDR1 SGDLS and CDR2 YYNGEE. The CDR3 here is CASSLGLDSSYEQYF. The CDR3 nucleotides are TGTGCCAGCAGCCTAGGCCTGGACAGCTCCTACGAGCAGTACTTC.

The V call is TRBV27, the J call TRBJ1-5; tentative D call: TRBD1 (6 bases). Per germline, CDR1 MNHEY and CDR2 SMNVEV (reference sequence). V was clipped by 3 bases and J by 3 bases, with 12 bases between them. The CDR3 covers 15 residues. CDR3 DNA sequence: TGTGCCAGCAGTTTTGGGGGCAGGGTCAATCAGCCCCAGCATTTT. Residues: CASSFGGRVNQPQHF.

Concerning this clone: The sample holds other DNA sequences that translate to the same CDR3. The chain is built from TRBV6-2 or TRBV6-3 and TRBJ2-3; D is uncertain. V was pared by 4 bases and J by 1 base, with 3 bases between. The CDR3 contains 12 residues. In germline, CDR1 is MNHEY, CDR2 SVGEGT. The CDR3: CASSWGTDTQYF. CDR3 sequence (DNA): TGTGCCAGCAGTTGGGGCACAGATACGCAGTATTTT.

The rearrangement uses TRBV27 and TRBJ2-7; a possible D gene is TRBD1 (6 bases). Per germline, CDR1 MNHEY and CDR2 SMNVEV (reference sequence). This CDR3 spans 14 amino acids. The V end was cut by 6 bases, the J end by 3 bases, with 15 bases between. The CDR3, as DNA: TGTGCCAGCAGCTCAGACAGGTCCAGCTACGAGCAGTACTTC. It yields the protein CASSSDRSSYEQYF.

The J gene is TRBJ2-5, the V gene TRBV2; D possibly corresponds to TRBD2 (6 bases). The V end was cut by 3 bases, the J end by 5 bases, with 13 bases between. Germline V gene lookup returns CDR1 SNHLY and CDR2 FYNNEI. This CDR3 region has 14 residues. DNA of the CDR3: TGTGCCAGCAGTGATGGAGGGTGGGAGGAGACCCAGTACTTC. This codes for CASSDGGWEETQYF.